This passage covers 28 T cell receptor beta chains from one sample sequenced in a study of beta chain features in type 1 diabetes. Of the isolated RNA, all was reverse transcribed, and so the sequenced material was expressed TCRB transcripts. Assay: immunoSEQ multiplex PCR; the TCRdb copy retains only in-frame clones and omits some. Of hundreds of thousands of clones in the sample, over 11% were seen once. Study observations and caveats: TCRB CDR3 length was moderately but significantly reduced in all four CD4+ subsets of Type 1 diabetes patients.

The antigens of these receptors remain unknown. The sample was naive CD4+ T cells from blood. These receptors all come from a man younger than 35 with type 1 diabetes.

There are a few counts of this clone. This sequence joins TRBV5-1 and TRBJ1-5; D is unresolved. Germline CDR1 and CDR2: SGHRS and YFSETQ. The CDR3 totals 14 residues. V lost 4 bases to trimming and J lost 5 bases, with 13 bases between them. The CDR3 sequence is CASSLDRWDQPQHF. CDR3 DNA sequence: TGCGCCAGCAGCCTAGATCGGTGGGATCAGCCCCAGCATTTT.

J is TRBJ2-5 and V is TRBV2, with 7 positions matching TRBD2. The CDR3 sequence is 13 residues long. V trimming: 9 bases; J trimming: 2 bases; junction bases outside the gene matches: 6. Germline V lookup: CDR1 SNHLY, CDR2 FYNNEI. The DNA of the CDR3 is TGTGCCAGATCAAAGCGGGGTCAAGAGACCCAGTACTTC. It yields the protein CARSKRGQETQYF.

This clone was seen a few times. The rearrangement joins TRBV30 to TRBJ2-6; D possibly corresponds to TRBD2 (6 bases). The length of the CDR3 is 14 residues. In germline, CDR1 is GTSNPN, CDR2 SVGIG (reference sequence). The DNA for the CDR3 is TGTGCTTGCGTGGGGGGCTCTGGGGCCAACGTCCTGACTTTC. Amino acid sequence: CACVGGSGANVLTF.

The chain joins TRBV11-3 to TRBJ1-2; TRBD1 matches at 7 bases. With V trimmed by 5 bases and J by 8 bases, 14 bases remained unmatched. CDR1 and CDR2 from the germline V gene are SGHNT and YENEEA. The length of the CDR3 is 15 residues. CDR3 in DNA: TGTGCCAGCAGCCTCTCCGGGACAGCAGGAGAAGGCTACACCTTC. Its translation is CASSLSGTAGEGYTF.

Concerning this clone: Other DNA sequences from this sample encode an identical CDR3 as well. The chain combines TRBV5-1 with TRBJ2-3; D is undetermined. Germline V gene lookup returns CDR1 SGHRS and CDR2 YFSETQ. This CDR3 spans 12 amino acids. Trimming shortened V by 2 bases and J by 2 bases, and 3 bases separated the two germline ends. This CDR3 is CASSLDTDTQYF. CDR3 DNA: TGCGCCAGCAGCTTAGACACAGATACGCAGTATTTT.

This clone appeared a few times. The genes are TRBV13 and TRBJ2-5, with TRBD2 matching over 13 bases. Germline-derived CDR1 and CDR2 are PRHDT and FYEKMQ (reference sequence). The CDR3 contains 16 residues. Germline trimming cut 5 bases from V and 5 bases from J; bases unmatched to any gene: 8. The CDR3 region has the DNA TGTGCCAGCAGCCCCGGACTAGCGGGGGATCTTGAGACCCAGTACTTC. It translates to CASSPGLAGDLETQYF.

J is TRBJ2-5 and V is TRBV7-6; the match to TRBD2 covers 7 bases. From germline, CDR1 is SGHVS and CDR2 FNYEAQ. This CDR3 contains 15 residues. J gave up 4 bases and V 3 bases, and 8 bases lay outside the gene matches. The CDR3 nucleotides are TGTGCCAGCAGCTTGGGGACTATGGGAGGAGAGACCCAGTACTTC. Protein product: CASSLGTMGGETQYF.

This clone came up a few times. This chain connects TRBV13 to TRBJ2-2; 9 nucleotides align to TRBD1. The CDR3 contains 16 residues. After removal of 4 bases from V and 6 bases from J, the junction contained 9 bases not matched to a gene. Germline assignment: CDR1 PRHDT and CDR2 FYEKMQ (reference sequence). CDR3 amino acids: CASSSRDRESAGELFF. The CDR3 DNA follows: TGTGCCAGCAGCTCCCGGGACAGGGAATCCGCCGGGGAGCTGTTTTTT.

The chain is built from TRBV28 and TRBJ2-7, with a tentative D call TRBD2 (5 bases). V dropped 8 bases and J dropped 0 bases, with 11 bases sitting between them. The CDR3 runs to 13 residues. CDR1 and CDR2 (germline): MDHEN, SYDVKM. The CDR3 loop is CASRNGISYEQYF. In nucleotides, the CDR3 is TGTGCCAGCCGAAACGGGATCTCCTACGAGCAGTACTTC.

This chain connects TRBV30 to TRBJ2-1; perhaps TRBD2 as D (6 bases). The CDR3 loop spans 12 amino acids. V was clipped by 0 bases and J by 6 bases, with 6 bases between them. Looked up from germline, CDR1 is GTSNPN and CDR2 is SVGIG (reference sequence). CDR3 residues: CAWSVGSNEQFF. The CDR3 coding sequence is TGTGCCTGGAGTGTCGGGAGCAATGAGCAGTTCTTC.

The V call is TRBV2, the J call TRBJ2-1; D may be TRBD1 (6 bases). Trimming removed 7 bases from V and 6 bases from J, with 16 bases in between. CDR3 size: 14 residues. CDR1 and CDR2 (germline): SNHLY, FYNNEI. The CDR3 protein is CASTVGEGGNEQFF. CDR3 nucleotides: TGTGCCAGCACTGTTGGGGAAGGGGGCAATGAGCAGTTCTTC.

The genes are TRBV20-1 and TRBJ1-2; D remains ambiguous. Trimming took off 8 bases at V and 1 base at J, with 5 bases between the two ends. Germline loops: CDR1 DFQATT, CDR2 SNEGSKA (reference sequence). The length of the CDR3 is 10 residues. As DNA, the CDR3 is TGCAGTCCCGATAACTATGGCTACACCTTC. This codes for CSPDNYGYTF.

This clone was seen a few times. This chain connects TRBV5-1 to TRBJ2-7, with D tentatively TRBD2 (5 bases). The V gene lost 3 bases and the J gene lost 3 bases, with 13 bases spanning the gap. Germline CDR1 and CDR2: SGHRS and YFSETQ. The CDR3 runs to 14 residues. The CDR3 DNA reads TGCGCCAGCAGCTCCGGGCCAGAGGGCTACGAGCAGTACTTC. It specifies CASSSGPEGYEQYF.

Comment on this clone: This is likely a read error, given that the CDR3 carries no conserved phenylalanine or tryptophan at its end. Because the CDR3's place on the DNA is in doubt, the DNA is left out and the CDR3 is given as listed by TCRdb. The rearrangement joins TRBV6-6 to TRBJ1-2; whether TRBD1, the table's D call, matches the DNA was not checked. Germline CDR1 reads MNHNY; CDR2 reads SVGAGI (reference sequence). The CDR3 extends over 13 residues, inclusive of both ends. CDR3: CASSPTGTGASLI.

Only a few counts were recorded for this clone. The gene calls are TRBV19 and TRBJ1-4; D is unclear. The CDR3 extends over 14 amino acids. Per germline, CDR1 LNHDA and CDR2 SQIVND (reference sequence). V lost 5 bases to trimming and J lost 7 bases, with 14 bases between them. The CDR3 region is CASSPSGHGEKLFF. The DNA for the CDR3 is TGTGCCAGTAGTCCCTCCGGCCACGGTGAAAAACTGTTTTTT.

This clone has more than one count but fewer than ten. The J gene is TRBJ2-4, the V gene TRBV7-2; D call uncertain. Trimming removed 1 base at V and 3 bases at J, with 7 bases between. The CDR3 totals 14 residues. Germline V gives CDR1 SGHTA, CDR2 FQGNSA. The CDR3 sequence: CASSLGLDKNIQYF. CDR3 nucleotides: TGTGCCAGCAGCTTAGGTCTGGACAAAAACATTCAGTACTTC. The variable domain in full, completed from reference TRBV7-2 and TRBJ2-4, reads GAGVSQSPSNKVTEKGKDVELRCDPISGHTALYWYRQSLGQGLEFLIYFQGNSAPDKSGLPSDRFSAERTGGSVSTLTIQRTQQEDSAVYLCASSLGLDKNIQYFGAGTRLSVL.

The genes are TRBV5-1 and TRBJ2-7; maybe TRBD2 (5 bases). V lost 0 bases, J lost 4 bases, and 11 bases lay in between. From germline, CDR1 is SGHRS and CDR2 YFSETQ. This CDR3 has 14 residues. In DNA form, the CDR3 reads TGCGCCAGCAGCTTGGCTACCCGGGGTTACGAGCAGTACTTC. Translating gives CASSLATRGYEQYF.

This clone turned up a few times. The chain couples TRBV4-1 to TRBJ2-7, with 7 bases aligning to TRBD2. The V gene end was trimmed by 4 bases and the J gene end by 2 bases; junction bases not matched to a gene: 11. Germline V gene sequence: CDR1 MGHRA, CDR2 YSYEKL. This CDR3 is built from 16 residues. The CDR3 loop is CASSPRSAGSAYEQYF. The CDR3 region has the DNA TGCGCCAGCAGCCCCCGCTCAGCGGGGAGTGCCTACGAGCAGTACTTC.

This clone has only a few counts. The rearrangement links TRBV9 to TRBJ2-7; D might be TRBD2 (7 bases). The CDR3 is 15 amino acids. V was trimmed by 0 bases and J by 2 bases, leaving 12 bases between them. CDR1 and CDR2 from the germline V gene are SGDLS and YYNGEE. The DNA of the CDR3 is TGTGCCAGCAGCGTAGACTTGCGGGGGCCCTACGAGCAGTACTTC. Amino acids: CASSVDLRGPYEQYF.

Of note for this clone: The junction and the germline gene differ at one end; a read error may be behind it. This specimen includes other DNA sequences encoding the same CDR3. The V gene is TRBV11-2, the J gene TRBJ1-1; D possibly corresponds to TRBD1 (5 bases). The CDR3 is made up of 13 amino acids. Germline values: CDR1 SGHAT, CDR2 FQNNGV. The CDR3 region is CASSLGVNTEAFF. The CDR3 coding sequence is TGTGCCAGCAGTTTAGGGGTGAACACTGAAGCTTTCTTT.

This clone has just a few counts. The J gene is TRBJ2-1, the V gene TRBV7-3; 11 bases line up with TRBD1. Germline CDR1 reads SGHTA; CDR2 reads FQGTGA. The junction had 4 bases not matched to a gene; V was cut back by 5 bases and J by 7 bases. This CDR3 region has 14 residues. The CDR3 bases are TGTGCCAGCAGCCCCGGGACAGGGGGGAATGAGCAGTTCTTC. Translation gives CASSPGTGGNEQFF. The whole variable domain, remainder taken from reference TRBV7-3 and TRBJ2-1, is GAGVSQTPSNKVTEKGKYVELRCDPISGHTALYWYRQSLGQGPEFLIYFQGTGAADDSGLPNDRFFAVRPEGSVSTLKIQRTERGDSAVYLCASSPGTGGNEQFFGPGTRLTVL.

The V call is TRBV4-3, the J call TRBJ2-3, with D tentatively TRBD1 or TRBD2 (5 bases each). CDR3 length: 16 residues. The V end lost 1 base, the J end lost 5 bases, and 16 bases lay between the germline ends. Germline CDR1 and CDR2: LGHNA and YSLEER. CDR3 DNA: TGCGCCAGCAGCCAAGGGACTCTGGGTGGGGGAGATACGCAGTATTTT. Its translation: CASSQGTLGGGDTQYF.

In its sample, this clone was seen a few times. The rearrangement links TRBV29-1 to TRBJ1-5; TRBD1 aligns across 8 bases. Trimming at V came to 4 bases and at J to 0 bases, leaving 11 bases not matched to a gene. Germline CDR1 SQVTM, CDR2 ANQGSEA. The CDR3 has 17 amino acids. The CDR3 DNA follows: TGCAGCGTTGTCATAACAGGGGGAAGTAGTAGCAATCAGCCCCAGCATTTT. Its translation is CSVVITGGSSSNQPQHF. The full variable domain, with the rest looked up from reference TRBV29-1 and TRBJ1-5, is SAVISQKPSRDICQRGTSLTIQCQVDSQVTMMFWYRQQPGQSLTLIATANQGSEATYESGFVIDKFPISRPNLTFSTLTVSNMSPEDSSIYLCSVVITGGSSSNQPQHFGDGTRLSIL.

V usage is TRBV4-1 and J usage is TRBJ2-7; D is ambiguous. Germline-derived CDR1 and CDR2 are MGHRA and YSYEKL. V was trimmed by 3 bases and J by 3 bases, leaving 21 bases between them. The CDR3 has 17 residues. CDR3 in DNA: TGCGCCAGCAGCCAGTCTCGACTTACCCTGAATATCTACGAGCAGTACTTC. This sequence encodes CASSQSRLTLNIYEQYF.

A few counts support this clone. V and J are TRBV6-5 and TRBJ1-1; D uncertain. The CDR3 is 14 amino acids. The V and J ends lost 2 bases and 3 bases respectively, with 10 bases between them. CDR1 MNHEY and CDR2 SVGAGI come from the germline V gene. The CDR3 nucleotides read TGTGCCAGCAGTTACCTGACGCTAGACACTGAAGCTTTCTTT. This translates into CASSYLTLDTEAFF.

This chain joins TRBV9 and TRBJ1-5; D is unresolved. V gave up 4 bases and J gave up 2 bases, with 7 bases separating them. Germline V gene data show CDR1 as SGDLS and CDR2 as YYNGEE. This CDR3 comprises 13 residues. The CDR3 loop is CASSISGNQPQHF. In DNA form, the CDR3 reads TGTGCCAGCAGCATCAGCGGCAATCAGCCCCAGCATTTT.

This clone was observed a few times. J is TRBJ2-7 and V is TRBV28, with TRBD1 matching 8 bases. The trim removed 6 bases at V and 4 bases at J, leaving 11 bases unmatched. CDR3 length: 15 residues. Germline V lookup: CDR1 MDHEN, CDR2 SYDVKM. The CDR3 loop is CASSPMYQGAYEQYF. CDR3 sequence (DNA): TGTGCCAGCAGCCCGATGTATCAGGGGGCTTACGAGCAGTACTTC.

As regards this clone: Other nucleotide sequences in the sample specify the same CDR3. The J gene is TRBJ1-2, the V gene TRBV7-2; D is ambiguous. The V gene's germline CDR1 is SGHTA and CDR2 FQGNSA. This CDR3 region has 13 residues. V lost 2 bases to trimming and J lost 0 bases, with 4 bases between them. This CDR3 is CASSLRANYGYTF. The DNA of the CDR3 is TGTGCCAGCAGCTTACGGGCTAACTATGGCTACACCTTC.